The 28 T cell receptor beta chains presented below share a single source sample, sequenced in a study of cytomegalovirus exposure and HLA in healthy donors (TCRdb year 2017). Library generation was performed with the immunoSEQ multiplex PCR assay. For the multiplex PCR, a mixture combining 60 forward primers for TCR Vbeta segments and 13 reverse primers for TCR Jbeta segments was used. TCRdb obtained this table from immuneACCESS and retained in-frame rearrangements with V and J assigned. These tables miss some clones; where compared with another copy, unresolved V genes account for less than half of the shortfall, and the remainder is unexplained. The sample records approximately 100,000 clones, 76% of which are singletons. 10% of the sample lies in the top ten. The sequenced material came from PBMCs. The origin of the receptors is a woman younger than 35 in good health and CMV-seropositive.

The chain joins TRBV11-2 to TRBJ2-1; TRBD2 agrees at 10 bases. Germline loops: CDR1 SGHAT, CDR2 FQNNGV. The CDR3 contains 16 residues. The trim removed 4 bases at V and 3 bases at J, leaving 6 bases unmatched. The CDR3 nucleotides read TGTGCCAGCAGCTCCTGGCTAGCGGGGGACTACAATGAGCAGTTCTTC. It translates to CASSSWLAGDYNEQFF.

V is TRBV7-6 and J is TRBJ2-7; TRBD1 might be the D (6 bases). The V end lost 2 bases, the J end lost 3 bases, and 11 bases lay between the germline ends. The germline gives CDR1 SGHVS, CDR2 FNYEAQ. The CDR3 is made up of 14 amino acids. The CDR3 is CASSLSGRGYEQYF. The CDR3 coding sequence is TGTGCCAGCAGCTTATCCGGCAGGGGCTACGAGCAGTACTTC.

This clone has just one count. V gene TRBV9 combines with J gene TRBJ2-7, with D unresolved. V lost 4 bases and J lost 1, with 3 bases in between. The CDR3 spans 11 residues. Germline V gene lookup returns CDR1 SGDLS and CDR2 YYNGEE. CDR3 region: CASSSSYEQYF. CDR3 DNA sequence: TGTGCCAGCAGCTCGTCCTACGAGCAGTACTTC.

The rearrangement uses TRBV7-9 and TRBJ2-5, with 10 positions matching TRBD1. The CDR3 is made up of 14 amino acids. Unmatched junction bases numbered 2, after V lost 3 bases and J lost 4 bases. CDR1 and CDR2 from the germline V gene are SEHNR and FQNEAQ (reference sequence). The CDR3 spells CASSLGTGVETQYF. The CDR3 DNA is TGTGCCAGCAGCTTGGGGACAGGGGTAGAGACCCAGTACTTC.

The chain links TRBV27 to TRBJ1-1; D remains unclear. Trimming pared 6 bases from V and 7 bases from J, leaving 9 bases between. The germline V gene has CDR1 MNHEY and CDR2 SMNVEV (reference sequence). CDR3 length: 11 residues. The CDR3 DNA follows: TGTGCCAGCAGGCAGACGGGTGAAGCTTTCTTT. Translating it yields CASRQTGEAFF.

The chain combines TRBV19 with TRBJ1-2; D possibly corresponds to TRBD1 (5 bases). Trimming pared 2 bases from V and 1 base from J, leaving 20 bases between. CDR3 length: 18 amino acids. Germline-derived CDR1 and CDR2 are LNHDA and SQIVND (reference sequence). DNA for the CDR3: TGTGCCAGTAGTATAAGTGGCCTACTCCTAGGGGTTAACTATGGCTACACCTTC. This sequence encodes CASSISGLLLGVNYGYTF. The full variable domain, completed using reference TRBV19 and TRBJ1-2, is DGGITQSPKYLFRKEGQNVTLSCEQNLNHDAMYWYRQDPGQGLRLIYYSQIVNDFQKGDIAEGYSVSREKKESFPLTVTSAQKNPTAFYLCASSISGLLLGVNYGYTFGSGTRLTVV.

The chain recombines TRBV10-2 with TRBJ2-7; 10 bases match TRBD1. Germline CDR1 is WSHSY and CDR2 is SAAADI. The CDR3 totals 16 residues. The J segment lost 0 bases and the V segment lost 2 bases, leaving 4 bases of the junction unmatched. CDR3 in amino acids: CASSEKGQGPSYEQYF. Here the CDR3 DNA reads TGCGCCAGCAGTGAGAAGGGACAGGGGCCCTCCTACGAGCAGTACTTC.

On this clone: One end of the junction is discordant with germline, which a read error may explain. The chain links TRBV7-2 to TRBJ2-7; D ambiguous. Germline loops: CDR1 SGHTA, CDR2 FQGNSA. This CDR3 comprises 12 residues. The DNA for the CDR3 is TGTGCCAGCAGCCCCCTGTCCTTCGAGCAGTACTTC. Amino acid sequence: CASSPLSFEQYF.

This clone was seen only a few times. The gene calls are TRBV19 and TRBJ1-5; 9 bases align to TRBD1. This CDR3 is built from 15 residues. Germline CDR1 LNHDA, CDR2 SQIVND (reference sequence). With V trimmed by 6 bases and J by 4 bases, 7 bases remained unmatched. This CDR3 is CASSPRDRENQPQHF. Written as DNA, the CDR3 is TGTGCCAGTAGCCCCAGGGACAGGGAAAATCAGCCCCAGCATTTT.

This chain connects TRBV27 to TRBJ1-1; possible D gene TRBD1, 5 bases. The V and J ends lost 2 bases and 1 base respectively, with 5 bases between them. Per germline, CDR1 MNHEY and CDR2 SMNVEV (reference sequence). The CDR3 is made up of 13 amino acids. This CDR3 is CASSLQGNTEAFF. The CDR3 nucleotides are TGTGCCAGCAGTTTACAGGGGAACACTGAAGCTTTCTTT.

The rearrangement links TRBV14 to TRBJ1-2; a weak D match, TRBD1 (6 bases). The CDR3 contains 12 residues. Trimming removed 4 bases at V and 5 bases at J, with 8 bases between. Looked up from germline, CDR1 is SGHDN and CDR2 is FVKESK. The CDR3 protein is CASSPTGYGYTF. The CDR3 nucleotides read TGTGCCAGCAGCCCGACAGGTTATGGCTACACCTTC.

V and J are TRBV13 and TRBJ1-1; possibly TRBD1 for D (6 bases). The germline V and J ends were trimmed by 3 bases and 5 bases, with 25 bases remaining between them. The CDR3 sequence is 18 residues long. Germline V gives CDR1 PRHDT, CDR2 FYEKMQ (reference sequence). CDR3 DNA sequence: TGTGCCAGCAGCTTCCGTTCACAGGGTGGTCTATCGCGGACTGAAGCTTTCTTT. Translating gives CASSFRSQGGLSRTEAFF. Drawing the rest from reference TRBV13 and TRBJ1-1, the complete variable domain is AAGVIQSPRHLIKEKRETATLKCYPIPRHDTVYWYQQGPGQDPQFLISFYEKMQSDKGSIPDRFSAQQFSDYHSELNMSSLELGDSALYFCASSFRSQGGLSRTEAFFGQGTRLTVV.

The CDR3 reads CASSYLGTFGNTIYF. In nucleotides, the CDR3 is TGTGCCAGCAGTTACTTGGGTACCTTCGGGAACACCATATATTTT. V and J are TRBV6-5 and TRBJ1-3; D ambiguous. CDR1 and CDR2 (germline): MNHEY, SVGAGI. V was shortened by 1 base and J by 7 bases, with 14 bases between the two germline ends. This CDR3 has 15 amino acids.

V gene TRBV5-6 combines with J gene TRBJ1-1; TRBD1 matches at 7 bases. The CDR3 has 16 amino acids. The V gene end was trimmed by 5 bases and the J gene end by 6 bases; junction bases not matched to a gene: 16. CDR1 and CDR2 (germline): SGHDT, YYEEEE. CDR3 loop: CASSNPGQTHQAEAFF. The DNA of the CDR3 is TGTGCCAGCAGTAATCCGGGACAGACACATCAAGCTGAAGCTTTCTTT.

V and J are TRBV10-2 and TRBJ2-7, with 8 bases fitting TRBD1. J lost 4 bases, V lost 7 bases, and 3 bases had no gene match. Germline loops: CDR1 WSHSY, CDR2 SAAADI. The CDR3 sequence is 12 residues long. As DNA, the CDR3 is TGCGCCAGCAAGAACAGGGGGTACGAGCAGTACTTC. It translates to CASKNRGYEQYF.

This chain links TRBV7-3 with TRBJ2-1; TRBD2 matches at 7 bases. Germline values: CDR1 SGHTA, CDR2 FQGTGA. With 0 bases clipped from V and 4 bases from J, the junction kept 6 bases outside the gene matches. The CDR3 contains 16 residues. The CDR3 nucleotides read TGTGCCAGCAGCTTAACGGGAGGGAAGGGGTACAATGAGCAGTTCTTC. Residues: CASSLTGGKGYNEQFF. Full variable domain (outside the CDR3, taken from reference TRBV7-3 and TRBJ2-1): GAGVSQTPSNKVTEKGKYVELRCDPISGHTALYWYRQSLGQGPEFLIYFQGTGAADDSGLPNDRFFAVRPEGSVSTLKIQRTERGDSAVYLCASSLTGGKGYNEQFFGPGTRLTVL.

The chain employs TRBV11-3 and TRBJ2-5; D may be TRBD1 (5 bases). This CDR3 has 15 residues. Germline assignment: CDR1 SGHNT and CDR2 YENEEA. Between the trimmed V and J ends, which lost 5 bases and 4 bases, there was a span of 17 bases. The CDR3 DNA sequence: TGTGCCAGCAGCGCCGGAAGGGGATTGGGAGAGACCCAGTACTTC. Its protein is CASSAGRGLGETQYF.

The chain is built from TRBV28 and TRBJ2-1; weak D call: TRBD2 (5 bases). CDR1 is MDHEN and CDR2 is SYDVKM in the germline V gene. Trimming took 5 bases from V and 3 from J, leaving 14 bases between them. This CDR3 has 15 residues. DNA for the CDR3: TGTGCCAGCAGTGCCCTCCGAGGGCTCTACAATGAGCAGTTCTTC. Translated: CASSALRGLYNEQFF.

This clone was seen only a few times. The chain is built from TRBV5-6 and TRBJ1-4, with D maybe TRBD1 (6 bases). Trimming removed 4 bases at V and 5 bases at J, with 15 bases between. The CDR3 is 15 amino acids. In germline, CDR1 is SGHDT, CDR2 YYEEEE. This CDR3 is CASSRDGGLNEKLFF. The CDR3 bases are TGTGCCAGCAGCCGCGACGGGGGGCTGAATGAAAAACTGTTTTTT.

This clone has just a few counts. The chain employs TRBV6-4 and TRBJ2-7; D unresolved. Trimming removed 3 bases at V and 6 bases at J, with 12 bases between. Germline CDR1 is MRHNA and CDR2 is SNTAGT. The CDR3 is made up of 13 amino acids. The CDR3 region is CASSESQVGEQYF. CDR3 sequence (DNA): TGTGCCAGCAGTGAGTCCCAGGTGGGCGAGCAGTACTTC.

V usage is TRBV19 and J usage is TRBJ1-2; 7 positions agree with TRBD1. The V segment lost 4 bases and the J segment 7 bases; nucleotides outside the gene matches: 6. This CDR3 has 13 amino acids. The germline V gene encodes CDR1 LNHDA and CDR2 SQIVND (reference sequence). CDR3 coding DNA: TGTGCCAGTAGTACGACAGGGTTGGGTGGCTACACCTTC. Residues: CASSTTGLGGYTF.

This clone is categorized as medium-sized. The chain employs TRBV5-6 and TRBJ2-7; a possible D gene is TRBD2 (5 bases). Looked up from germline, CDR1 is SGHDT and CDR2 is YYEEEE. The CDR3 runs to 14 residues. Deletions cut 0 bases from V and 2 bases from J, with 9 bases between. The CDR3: CASSLAGMTYEQYF. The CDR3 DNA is TGTGCCAGCAGCTTGGCCGGGATGACCTACGAGCAGTACTTC.

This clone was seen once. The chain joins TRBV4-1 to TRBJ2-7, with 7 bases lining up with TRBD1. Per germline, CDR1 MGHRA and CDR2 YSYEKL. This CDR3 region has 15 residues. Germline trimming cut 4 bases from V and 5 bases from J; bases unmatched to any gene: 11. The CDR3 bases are TGCGCCAGCAGCCGTATCCGGGACAGCCCCCACGAGCAGTACTTC. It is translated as CASSRIRDSPHEQYF.

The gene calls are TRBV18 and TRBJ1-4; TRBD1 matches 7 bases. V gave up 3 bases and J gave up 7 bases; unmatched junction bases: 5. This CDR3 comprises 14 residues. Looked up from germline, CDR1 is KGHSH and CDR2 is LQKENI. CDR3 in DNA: TGTGCCAGCTCACCGGGACAGAAAGGTGAAAAACTGTTTTTT. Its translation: CASSPGQKGEKLFF.

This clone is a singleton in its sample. The CDR3 here is CASSFSLPGQGLYEQYF. CDR3 DNA sequence: TGCGCCAGCAGCTTCTCCCTCCCGGGACAGGGCTTGTACGAGCAGTACTTC. The chain combines TRBV5-1 with TRBJ2-7, with 9 bases lining up with TRBD1. V trimming: 2 bases; J trimming: 4 bases; junction bases outside the gene matches: 13. CDR3 size: 17 residues. Germline lookup yields CDR1 SGHRS and CDR2 YFSETQ.

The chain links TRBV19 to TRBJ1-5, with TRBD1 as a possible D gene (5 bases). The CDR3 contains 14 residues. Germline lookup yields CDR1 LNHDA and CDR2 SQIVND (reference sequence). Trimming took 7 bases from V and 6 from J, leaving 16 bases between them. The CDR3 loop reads CASNPGGRGQPQHF. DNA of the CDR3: TGTGCCAGTAATCCGGGGGGTCGGGGTCAGCCCCAGCATTTT.

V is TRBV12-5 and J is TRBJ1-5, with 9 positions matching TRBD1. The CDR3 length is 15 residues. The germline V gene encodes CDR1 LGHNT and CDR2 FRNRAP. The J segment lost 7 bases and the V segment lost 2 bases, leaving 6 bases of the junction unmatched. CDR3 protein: CASGLTGGGSQPQHF. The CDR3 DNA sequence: TGTGCTAGTGGTTTGACAGGGGGCGGGAGCCAGCCCCAGCATTTT.

CDR3 nucleotides: TGTGCCAGAAGCTTGTCTGGTAGCTCCTACAATGAGCAGTTCTTC. Translated, it gives CARSLSGSSYNEQFF. The chain is built from TRBV5-3 and TRBJ2-1; D remains unclear. TRBV5-3 is classed as an ORF, of uncertain function. The ends were cut back, 1 base at V and 0 bases at J, with 8 bases in the middle. CDR3 length equals 15 residues.